This T cell receptor beta chain comes out of a study of shared clonotypes between healthy human individuals. As for the study in general: The cohort comprised a couple of women and a few men. Their ages spanned 18 to 49 years. Notes on the study in general: Clonotypes which were not shared had lower generation probabilities than clonotypes that all four donors shared.

Between the trimmed V and J ends, which lost 3 bases and 4 bases, there was a span of 16 bases. CDR1 LNHDA and CDR2 SQIVND come from the germline V gene (reference sequence). The CDR3 sequence is 15 residues long. Data came from immunoSEQ multiplex PCR; TCRdb stores just in-frame clones and leaves some out. The sample yields roughly 680,000 clones, over 60% seen once. On this clone itself: Its antigen is undetermined.

The chain employs TRBV19 and TRBJ2-7; D gene uncertain. Sequencing was done on a sample of memory CD4+ T cells sorted from blood. As for subset: CD45RA-negative fraction. This clonotype was obtained from a woman under 40 in good health. CDR3 in amino acids: CASSIATSSTYEQYF. In DNA form, the CDR3 reads TGTGCCAGTAGTATTGCTACTTCTTCCACTTACGAGCAGTACTTC. Complete variable domain (other parts from reference TRBV19 and TRBJ2-7): DGGITQSPKYLFRKEGQNVTLSCEQNLNHDAMYWYRQDPGQGLRLIYYSQIVNDFQKGDIAEGYSVSREKKESFPLTVTSAQKNPTAFYLCASSIATSSTYEQYFGPGTRLTVT.